Following are 6 T cell receptor beta chains from one sample sequenced in a study of CD8+CD57+ T cells in acquired aplastic anemia. Researchers used genomic DNA as the template to profile TCR beta VDJ and CDR3. MiXCR was run by TCRdb on the reads, yielding one entry per CDR3 protein. The table has some 82,000 distinct CDR3 sequences, roughly half seen once. The sequencing sample was made of sorted CD4+, CD8+, or CD8+CD57+ T cells (not recorded which) from PBMCs. The receptors here all came from a human donor in good health, serving as a control.

The V and J genes are TRBV10-3 and TRBJ2-4; possible D gene TRBD2, 6 bases. Germline V gives CDR1 ENHRY, CDR2 SYGVKD. V shed 5 bases and J shed 9 bases, with 8 bases lying between them. The CDR3 has 11 residues. In DNA form, the CDR3 reads TGTGCCATCAGTACGGGAGTCATTCAGTACTTC. This encodes CAISTGVIQYF.

There are many counts of this clonotype. This chain joins TRBV7-2 and TRBJ1-1, with D uncertain. V lost 1 base, J lost 0 bases, and 9 bases lay in between. CDR1 and CDR2 (germline): SGHTA, FQGNSA. The CDR3 has 15 amino acids. The CDR3 sequence is CASSLGAGLNTEAFF. The CDR3 DNA reads TGTGCCAGCAGCTTAGGTGCGGGTCTGAACACTGAAGCTTTCTTT.

This chain links TRBV5-1 with TRBJ2-1; 8 bases map to TRBD2. After removal of 4 bases from V and 10 bases from J, the junction contained 10 bases not matched to a gene. Germline V lookup: CDR1 SGHRS, CDR2 YFSETQ. The CDR3 covers 14 residues. The CDR3 DNA follows: TGCGCCAGCAGCCTCGGGAGGGCCGGGGGGGAGCAGTTCTTC. Residues: CASSLGRAGGEQFF.

This clonotype was detected many times. V usage is TRBV7-2 and J usage is TRBJ2-3, with TRBD2 matching over 7 bases. J was trimmed by 3 bases and V by 5 bases; bases with no gene match: 2. The CDR3 is made up of 13 amino acids. Germline CDR1 is SGHTA and CDR2 is FQGNSA. DNA for the CDR3: TGTGCCAGCAGCCCAGCGGGGACAGATACGCAGTATTTT. As protein: CASSPAGTDTQYF.

Worth noting for this clonotype: This may come from a read error, since a much larger clone is one base off. This rearrangement joins TRBV27 to TRBJ1-2, with 7 bases identical to TRBD1. The CDR3 sequence is 12 residues long. V shed 8 bases and J 8 bases; nucleotides not matched to a gene: 8. CDR1 and CDR2 (germline): MNHEY, SMNVEV (reference sequence). The DNA for the CDR3 is TGTGCCAGCGGTCATGACAGGGTGGGCTACACCTTC. As protein: CASGHDRVGYTF.

Details on this clonotype: A much larger clone sits a single nucleotide away, making a read error possible. The chain uses TRBV5-8 and TRBJ2-5; D not resolved. This CDR3 has 14 residues. Germline-derived CDR1 and CDR2 are SGHTS and YDEGEE. For the CDR3, the DNA is TGTGCCAGCAGCTTGGCTCCAGAACAAGGGACCCAGTACTTC. Translating it yields CASSLAPEQGTQYF. The full variable domain, its missing parts supplied by reference TRBV5-8 and TRBJ2-5, is EAGVTQSPTHLIKTRGQQATLRCSPISGHTSVYWYQQALGLGLQFLLWYDEGEERNRGNFPPRFSGRQFPNYSSELNVNALELEDSALYLCASSLAPEQGTQYFGPGTRLLVL.